This T cell receptor beta chain stems from a study of blood T cell repertoires in COVID-19. The germline V gene encodes CDR1 LNHDA and CDR2 SQIVND (reference sequence). V dropped 3 bases and J dropped 6 bases, with 8 bases sitting between them. This CDR3 contains 12 residues. Data came from immunoSEQ multiplex PCR; TCRdb stores just in-frame clones and leaves some out. Of about 71,000 clones listed, around 87% are singletons. The TCR originated in a man aged 50 or older with acute or convalescent COVID-19. This chain joins TRBV19 and TRBJ1-1, with D possibly TRBD1 on 6 matching bases. The sample was peripheral blood. The CDR3 reads CASSMTGAEAFF. CDR3 DNA sequence: TGTGCCAGTAGTATGACAGGAGCTGAAGCTTTCTTT.